The rows below give T cell receptor beta chains drawn from one sample of a study of T cell responses to AZD1222 COVID-19 vaccine. Measured with immunoSEQ multiplex PCR; TCRdb has only the in-frame clones, and not every one. The data contain more than 75,000 clones, roughly 87% of them seen just once; the ten biggest clones take up around 1.6%. This specimen was peripheral blood, taken on day 0 of AZD1222 vaccination. These receptors all stem from an adult in good health. Both conserved end residues are part of each CDR3. A D gene is named only where the DNA matches it firmly. Clone size is not always given. Where it is, it says once, few, many or a class for expanded clones.

d_call j_call clone_size v_call cdr3_aa cdr3_nt
. TRBJ1-5 once TRBV7-8 CASSEQGDQPQHF TGTGCCAGCAGTGAACAGGGAGATCAGCCCCAGCATTTT
. TRBJ2-2 . TRBV15 CATSPLKSSEAGELFF TGTGCCACCAGCCCCCTCAAGTCGAGCGAGGCCGGGGAGCTGTTTTTT
. TRBJ1-1 . TRBV9 CASSVAPKNTEAFF TGTGCCAGCAGCGTTGCACCTAAGAACACTGAAGCTTTCTTT
TRBD1 TRBJ1-2 . TRBV12-5 CASGLPLGQVYGYTF TGTGCTAGTGGTTTGCCATTGGGACAGGTATATGGCTACACCTTC
. TRBJ1-6 . TRBV7-9 CASTYLTQALHF TGTGCCAGCACCTATCTAACTCAAGCCCTCCACTTT
TRBD1 TRBJ2-1 . TRBV7-3 CASSPGQAFDEQFF TGTGCCAGCAGCCCGGGACAGGCGTTCGATGAGCAGTTCTTC
. TRBJ2-1 . TRBV3-1/TRBV3-2 CASSQMVTNEQFF TGTGCCAGCAGCCAAATGGTGACCAATGAGCAGTTCTTC
. TRBJ2-1 . TRBV4-1 CASSLHNEQFF TGCGCCAGCAGCCTACACAATGAGCAGTTCTTC
. TRBJ2-1 . TRBV7-6 CASSLGGGDDPNEQFF TGTGCCAGCAGCTTAGGGGGCGGGGACGACCCAAATGAGCAGTTCTTC
TRBD1 TRBJ1-2 . TRBV28 CASRGQGNYGYTF TGTGCCAGCAGGGGACAGGGGAACTATGGCTACACCTTC
. TRBJ1-4 once TRBV27 CASGAVDEKLFF TGTGCCAGTGGGGCAGTAGACGAAAAACTGTTTTTT
TRBD2 TRBJ2-1 once TRBV10-3 CAISDDYGGGAAFF TGTGCCATCAGTGATGACTATGGCGGGGGGGCCGCCTTCTTC
TRBD1 TRBJ1-3 . TRBV18 CASSLDRITGNTIYF TGTGCCAGCTCTCTGGACAGGATAACTGGAAACACCATATATTTT
. TRBJ2-7 . TRBV23-1 CASSQSKTSDTAYEQYF TGCGCCAGCAGTCAATCGAAAACTTCCGACACAGCCTACGAGCAGTACTTC
. TRBJ1-2 . TRBV4-1 CASSPFGGRGYTF TGCGCCAGCAGCCCCTTCGGGGGACGTGGCTACACCTTC
. TRBJ2-3 . TRBV29-1 CSVEDSGRTDTQYF TGCAGCGTTGAAGATAGCGGCCGCACAGATACGCAGTATTTT
. TRBJ1-5 . TRBV12-3/TRBV12-4 CASQNRVDQPQHF TGTGCCAGCCAAAACAGGGTTGATCAGCCCCAGCATTTT
. TRBJ1-2 . TRBV7-2 CASSTTYGYTF TGTGCCAGCAGCACCACTTATGGCTACACCTTC
. TRBJ2-1 few TRBV5-5 CASSLPLNEQFF TGTGCCAGCAGCTTACCTTTGAATGAGCAGTTCTTC
. TRBJ1-4 . TRBV19 CASSIWPRRGIANEKLFF TGTGCCAGTAGTATCTGGCCACGAAGGGGGATAGCAAATGAAAAACTGTTTTTT
TRBD1 TRBJ1-5 few TRBV2 CASSVGQDYSNQPQHF TGTGCCAGCAGTGTGGGACAGGACTATAGCAATCAGCCCCAGCATTTT
TRBD1 TRBJ1-3 few TRBV29-1 CSVQGAFGNTIYF TGCAGCGTACAGGGGGCGTTCGGAAACACCATATATTTT
TRBD1 TRBJ1-2 . TRBV11-2 CASSLAIRDRVYGYTF TGTGCCAGCAGCTTAGCTATCCGGGACAGGGTCTATGGCTACACCTTC
. TRBJ2-7 . TRBV7-9 CASSLNTGHYEQYF TGTGCCAGCAGCTTAAATACAGGGCACTACGAGCAGTACTTC
. TRBJ1-2 . TRBV7-3 CASSLNSIYGYTF TGTGCCAGCAGCTTAAACAGTATCTATGGCTACACCTTC
. TRBJ1-5 . TRBV5-1 CASSWDTNQPQHF TGCGCCAGCTCATGGGACACTAATCAGCCCCAGCATTTT
TRBD1 TRBJ2-3 . TRBV7-9 CASSVGTGGTDTQYF TGTGCCAGCAGCGTCGGGACAGGGGGCACAGATACGCAGTATTTT
TRBD2 TRBJ2-1 . TRBV28 CASSLAGAGGNEQFF TGTGCCAGCTCCCTCGCGGGAGCGGGAGGCAATGAGCAGTTCTTC
. TRBJ1-2 . TRBV10-3 CAISGDSFSRVNYGYTF TGTGCCATCAGTGGCGACAGCTTCTCTAGAGTTAACTATGGCTACACCTTC
. TRBJ1-5 . TRBV3-1/TRBV3-2 CASSDGAGYFQPQHF TGTGCCAGCAGCGACGGGGCAGGGTATTTTCAGCCCCAGCATTTT
. TRBJ1-5 . TRBV27 CASSFHRPGGNQPQHF TGTGCCAGCAGTTTTCATAGGCCGGGAGGCAATCAGCCCCAGCATTTT
TRBD2 TRBJ2-3 . TRBV29-1 CSVAGTSGGTQYF TGCAGCGTTGCGGGGACTAGCGGGGGAACGCAGTATTTT
TRBD1 TRBJ2-5 . TRBV10-3 CAIRGQGAAETQYF TGTGCCATCAGAGGACAGGGGGCCGCAGAGACCCAGTACTTC
. TRBJ2-1 . TRBV2 CASSELAGVDEQFF TGTGCCAGCAGTGAACTAGCAGGGGTCGATGAGCAGTTCTTC
. TRBJ1-2 . TRBV27 CASSLSLGGMNRNYGYTF TGTGCCAGCAGTTTAAGTTTAGGTGGCATGAACAGGAACTATGGCTACACCTTC
. TRBJ2-1 . TRBV5-6 CASSLLWGTAYNEQFF TGTGCCAGCAGCCTCCTCTGGGGGACTGCCTACAATGAGCAGTTCTTC
. TRBJ2-5 . TRBV30 CASGQMETQYF TGTGCCTCTGGACAGATGGAGACCCAGTACTTC
. TRBJ1-1 . TRBV19 CASRYSLNTEAFF TGTGCCAGTAGATACAGCTTGAACACTGAAGCTTTCTTT
. TRBJ2-3 . TRBV1 CTSRSDPGLPLADTQYF TGCACCAGCAGATCTGACCCGGGACTACCCCTAGCAGATACGCAGTATTTT
. TRBJ2-3 . TRBV30 CAWSAQRTDTQYF TGTGCCTGGAGTGCCCAGCGCACAGATACGCAGTATTTT
TRBD1 TRBJ2-7 . TRBV5-1 CASSPSRDRGQYF TGCGCCAGCAGCCCGTCCCGGGACAGGGGGCAGTACTTC
. TRBJ1-2 few TRBV21-1 CASSARTDGYGYTF TGTGCCAGCAGCGCTCGGACCGACGGCTATGGCTACACCTTC
. TRBJ1-1 . TRBV4-1 CASSHPAAGITEAFF TGCGCCAGCAGCCACCCTGCGGCGGGGATCACTGAAGCTTTCTTT
. TRBJ2-1 . TRBV4-1 CASSRVIGENEQFF TGCGCCAGCAGCCGAGTGATAGGGGAAAATGAGCAGTTCTTC
TRBD1 TRBJ1-2 . TRBV5-1 CASSLGQGDGYTF TGCGCCAGCAGCTTGGGACAGGGGGACGGCTACACCTTC
. TRBJ2-2 . TRBV5-6 CASSFGPRSEELFF TGTGCCAGCAGCTTTGGACCACGTTCCGAGGAGCTGTTTTTT
. TRBJ2-7 . TRBV29-1 CSGRQGGRLEQYF TGCAGCGGACGACAGGGAGGCCGACTCGAGCAGTACTTC
. TRBJ2-4 . TRBV4-1 CASSQLLVSAKNIQYF TGCGCCAGCAGCCAACTTCTTGTCTCGGCCAAAAACATTCAGTACTTC
. TRBJ1-1 once TRBV7-8 CASSLEANTEAFF TGTGCCAGCAGCTTAGAGGCGAACACTGAAGCTTTCTTT
TRBD1 TRBJ1-3 . TRBV6-6 CASSTTGSGNTIYF TGTGCCAGCAGTACGACAGGGTCTGGAAACACCATATATTTT
. TRBJ2-7 . TRBV24-1 CATSLTGSYEQYF TGTGCCACCAGTTTGACAGGATCCTACGAGCAGTACTTC
. TRBJ1-4 . TRBV7-2 CASSPSGGYEKLFF TGTGCCAGCAGCCCCTCGGGAGGGTACGAAAAACTGTTTTTT
. TRBJ2-7 . TRBV13 CASSLRGRAYEQYF TGTGCCAGCAGCTTAAGGGGTCGCGCCTACGAGCAGTACTTC
TRBD2 TRBJ2-1 . TRBV4-3 CASSHSSGGLGYNEQFF TGCGCCAGCAGCCATTCTAGCGGGGGCCTCGGGTACAATGAGCAGTTCTTC
. TRBJ1-5 . TRBV19 CASSIVAVSNQPQHF TGTGCCAGTAGTATAGTGGCAGTGAGCAATCAGCCCCAGCATTTT